This T cell receptor (beta chain) stems from a study of identical twins. Germline V gives CDR1 LGHDT, CDR2 YNNKEL (reference sequence). This CDR3 region has 16 residues. V was clipped by 0 bases and J by 0 bases, with 12 bases between them. Each CDR3 protein is one row after TCRdb ran MiXCR on the 5' RACE reads. The table has roughly 1.6 million distinct CDR3 sequences, 32% seen once. The sequence was obtained from a newborn girl in good health. Sequencing was performed on cord blood. V is TRBV3-1 and J is TRBJ2-7, with D possibly TRBD2 on 6 matching bases. CDR3 region: CASSQDWRGFSYEQYF. The CDR3 DNA sequence: TGTGCCAGCAGCCAAGATTGGAGGGGATTCTCCTACGAGCAGTACTTC.